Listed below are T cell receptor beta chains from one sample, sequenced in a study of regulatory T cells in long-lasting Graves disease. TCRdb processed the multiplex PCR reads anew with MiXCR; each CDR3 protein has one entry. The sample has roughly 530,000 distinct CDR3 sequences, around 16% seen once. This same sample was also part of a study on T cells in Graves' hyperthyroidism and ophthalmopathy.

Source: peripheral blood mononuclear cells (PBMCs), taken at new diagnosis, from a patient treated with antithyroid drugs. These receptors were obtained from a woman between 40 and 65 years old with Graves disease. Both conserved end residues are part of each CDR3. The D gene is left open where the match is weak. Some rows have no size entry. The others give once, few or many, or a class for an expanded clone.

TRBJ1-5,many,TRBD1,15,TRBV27,CASSAKGADNQPQHF,TGTGCCAGCAGTGCAAAGGGGGCGGACAATCAGCCCCAGCATTTT
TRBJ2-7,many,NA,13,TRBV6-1,CASSVERVYEQYF,TGTGCCAGCAGTGTGGAAAGGGTCTACGAGCAGTACTTC
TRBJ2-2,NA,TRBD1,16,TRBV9,CASSTRTGEDAGELFF,TGTGCCAGCAGCACTCGGACAGGGGAGGACGCCGGGGAGCTGTTTTTT
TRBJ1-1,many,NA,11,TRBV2,CASTMGAEAFF,TGTGCCAGCACAATGGGAGCTGAAGCTTTCTTT
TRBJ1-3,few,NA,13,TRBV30,CAWIRESGNTIYF,TGTGCCTGGATAAGAGAGTCTGGAAACACCATATATTTT
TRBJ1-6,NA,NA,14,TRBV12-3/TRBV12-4,CASSSSPGLTPLHF,TGTGCCAGCAGTTCCAGCCCGGGACTCACGCCCCTCCACTTT
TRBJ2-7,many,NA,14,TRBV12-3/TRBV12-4,CASSNIGDSYEQYF,TGTGCCAGCAGTAACATAGGGGACTCCTACGAGCAGTACTTC
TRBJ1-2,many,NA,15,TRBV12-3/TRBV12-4,CASYHRRGGSYGYTF,TGTGCCAGCTACCACCGGAGGGGAGGTAGCTATGGCTACACCTTC
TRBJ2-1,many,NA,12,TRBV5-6,CASSLVGLEQFF,TGTGCCAGCAGCTTAGTGGGCCTCGAGCAGTTCTTC
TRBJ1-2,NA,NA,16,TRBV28,CASSLPGTLGSDGYTF,TGTGCCAGCAGTTTACCGGGGACATTGGGTTCGGATGGCTACACCTTC